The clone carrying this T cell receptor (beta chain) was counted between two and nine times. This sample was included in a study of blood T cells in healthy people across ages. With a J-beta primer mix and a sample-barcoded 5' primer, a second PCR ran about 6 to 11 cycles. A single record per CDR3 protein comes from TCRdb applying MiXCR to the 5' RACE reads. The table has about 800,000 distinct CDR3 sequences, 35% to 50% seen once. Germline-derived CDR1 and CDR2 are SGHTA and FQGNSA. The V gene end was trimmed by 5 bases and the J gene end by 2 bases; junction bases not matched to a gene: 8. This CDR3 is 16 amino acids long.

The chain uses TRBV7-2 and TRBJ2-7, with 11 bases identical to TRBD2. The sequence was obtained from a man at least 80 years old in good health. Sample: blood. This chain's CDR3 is CASSPWTSGSAYEQYF. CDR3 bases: TGTGCCAGCAGCCCCTGGACTAGCGGGTCCGCCTACGAGCAGTACTTC.